These 7 T cell receptor beta chains came from one sample sequenced in a study of control samples from healthy donors and cancer patients. Libraries were prepared by immunoSEQ multiplex PCR; TCRdb keeps only in-frame clonotypes and omits some of them. The sample yields 100,000 to 150,000 clones, roughly 84% seen once. Sequenced material: blood. These receptors were obtained from a man between 50 and 59 years old in good health.

This chain joins TRBV5-1 and TRBJ2-5, with 8 nucleotides matching TRBD1. The CDR3 runs 14 residues. Germline V lookup: CDR1 SGHRS, CDR2 YFSETQ. The trim removed 4 bases at V and 3 bases at J, leaving 5 bases unmatched. Written as DNA, the CDR3 is TGCGCCAGCAGCACCGGACAGGGAGAAGAGACCCAGTACTTC. Its translation is CASSTGQGEETQYF.

The chain combines TRBV11-3 with TRBJ2-3; TRBD2 is a possible D gene (6 bases). V gave up 1 base and J gave up 4 bases, with 12 bases separating them. The germline V gene has CDR1 SGHNT and CDR2 YENEEA. The CDR3 contains 15 residues. CDR3 nucleotide sequence: TGTGCCAGCAGCTTAGGCGCGGGGTTCGCAGATACGCAGTATTTT. It encodes CASSLGAGFADTQYF.

This chain uses TRBV10-2 with TRBJ2-2; TRBD1 agrees at 9 bases. Germline CDR1 is WSHSY and CDR2 is SAAADI. CDR3 size: 13 residues. The ends lost 7 bases at V and 6 bases at J; junction bases unmatched: 3. CDR3 protein: CASKQGAPGELFF. The CDR3 DNA follows: TGCGCCAGCAAACAGGGGGCACCCGGGGAGCTGTTTTTT.

V is TRBV10-3 and J is TRBJ1-4, with a possible D match to TRBD1 (6 bases). The V end was cut by 6 bases, the J end by 8 bases, with 22 bases between. The CDR3 runs 16 residues. Germline V lookup: CDR1 ENHRY, CDR2 SYGVKD. CDR3 DNA sequence: TGTGCCATCAGCGAGCACGCGGGGGGCGGGGACGAAAAACTGTTTTTT. Amino acid sequence: CAISEHAGGGDEKLFF.

About this clone itself: At one of its ends the junction is not consistent with the germline gene, which may arise from a read error. CDR3 residues: CASSFGPERTDTQYF. CDR3 coding DNA: TGTGCTAGCAGCTTTGGCCCCGAGAGGACAGATACGCAGTATTTT. This chain joins TRBV7-7 and TRBJ2-3; D remains unclear. CDR1 is SSHAT and CDR2 is FNYEAQ in the germline V gene (reference sequence). The CDR3 contains 15 residues. Supplemented by reference TRBV7-7 and TRBJ2-3, the full variable domain reads GAGVSQSPRYKVTKRGQDVTLRCDPISSHATLYWYQQALGQGPEFLTYFNYEAQPDKSGLPSDRFSAERPEGSISTLTIQRTEQRDSAMYRCASSFGPERTDTQYFGPGTRLTVL.

The gene calls are TRBV28 and TRBJ2-5, with 9 bases that match TRBD2. The CDR3 has 18 residues. With V trimmed by 2 bases and J by 4 bases, 14 bases remained unmatched. Looked up from germline, CDR1 is MDHEN and CDR2 is SYDVKM. The CDR3 sequence is CASSLVRGGPQNVETQYF. CDR3 nucleotide sequence: TGTGCCAGCAGTTTAGTGCGGGGGGGCCCCCAAAATGTAGAGACCCAGTACTTC. Combining the CDR3 with reference TRBV28 and TRBJ2-5 gives the whole variable domain DVKVTQSSRYLVKRTGEKVFLECVQDMDHENMFWYRQDPGLGLRLIYFSYDVKMKEKGDIPEGYSVSREKKERFSLILESASTNQTSMYLCASSLVRGGPQNVETQYFGPGTRLLVL.

J is TRBJ2-5 and V is TRBV10-3, with 8 bases that match TRBD2. CDR1 is ENHRY and CDR2 is SYGVKD in the germline V gene. CDR3 length: 15 residues. The trim removed 4 bases at V and 5 bases at J, leaving 9 bases unmatched. DNA of the CDR3: TGTGCCATCAGTGGACAGGCGGGGGGCAAGGAGACCCAGTACTTC. Encoded protein: CAISGQAGGKETQYF.